These T cell receptor beta chains were read from a single sample in a study of blood T cell repertoires in COVID-19. Sequencing used immunoSEQ multiplex PCR; TCRdb keeps in-frame clones, though not all of them. The sample holds some 240,000 clones; roughly 92% are singletons and the top ten take 0.75% to 1%. Sequences were obtained from peripheral blood. Receptors were obtained from a man aged 60-69 years with COVID-19, enrolled during active disease. Each CDR3 is given with its conserved first and last residue. Not all rows give a size; the values are once, few, many and, for expanded clones, a class.

abundance	len	v_gene	CDR3aa
NA	15	TRBV5-1	CASSLASALQETQYF
NA	14	TRBV7-2	CASSFIQGATEAFF
NA	15	TRBV7-3	CASSLSGIRSDEQFF
once	15	TRBV28	CASSSGTGGLNEQFF
NA	16	TRBV7-2	CASSLASGGAYNEQFF
NA	14	TRBV9	CASSPGTYTDTQYF
NA	14	TRBV7-2	CASSLGTGVYGYTF
NA	13	TRBV19	CASSTGQTYEQYF
NA	15	TRBV6-5	CASTLSGTGGYGYTF
NA	15	TRBV14	CASSHRQGGTGELFF
NA	14	TRBV27	CASSFRDVNTEAFF
NA	16	TRBV10-1	CASREAPEANTGELFF
once	15	TRBV19	CASSILGQGASGYTF
NA	14	TRBV5-1	CASSSGQGAYEQYF
NA	15	TRBV30	CAWSNGGTSTDTQYF
NA	18	TRBV11-3	CASSLDPGSSGSYNEQFF
once	17	TRBV19	CASSKIEGRWSSQPQHF
NA	14	TRBV2	CASSEVSSSYEQYF
NA	15	TRBV5-1	CASSRSPGQSLGYTF
NA	14	TRBV12-5	CASGLQNSNQPQHF
NA	13	TRBV2	CASSEQANSPLHF
NA	14	TRBV21-1	CASNPLVSSYEQYF
NA	14	TRBV3-1/TRBV3-2	CASSRRVSSYEQYF
NA	14	TRBV7-9	CASSPSPGSHGYTF
NA	14	TRBV3-1/TRBV3-2	CASSLRPDSAPLHF
once	15	TRBV19	CASSIQGARPYEQYF
NA	14	TRBV14	CASSPAGAYNEQFF
NA	15	TRBV5-5	CASSLSGRDTGELFF
NA	13	TRBV27	CASSLARDQPQHF